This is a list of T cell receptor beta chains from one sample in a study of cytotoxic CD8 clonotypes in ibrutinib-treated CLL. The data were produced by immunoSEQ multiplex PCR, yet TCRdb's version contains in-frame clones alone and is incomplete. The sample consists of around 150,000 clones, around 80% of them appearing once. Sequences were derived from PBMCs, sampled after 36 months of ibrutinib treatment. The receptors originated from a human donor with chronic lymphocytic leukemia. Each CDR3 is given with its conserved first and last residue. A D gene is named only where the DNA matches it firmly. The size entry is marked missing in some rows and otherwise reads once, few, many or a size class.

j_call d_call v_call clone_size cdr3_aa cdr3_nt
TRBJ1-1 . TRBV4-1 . CASSQVVGEGMNTEAFF TGCGCCAGCAGCCAAGTCGTCGGGGAGGGCATGAACACTGAAGCTTTCTTT
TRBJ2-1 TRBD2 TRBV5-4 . CASSLQREAGNEQFF TGTGCCAGCAGCTTGCAGCGGGAGGCGGGAAATGAGCAGTTCTTC
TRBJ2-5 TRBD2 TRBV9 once CASTPGSGEETQYF TGTGCCAGCACCCCTGGTAGCGGGGAAGAGACCCAGTACTTC
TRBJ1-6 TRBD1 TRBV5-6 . CASSLVRDRGYSPLHF TGTGCCAGCAGCTTGGTGAGGGACAGAGGATATTCACCCCTCCACTTT
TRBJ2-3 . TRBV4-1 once CASSPLPLQGTDTQYF TGCGCCAGCAGCCCCCTCCCACTACAGGGCACAGATACGCAGTATTTT
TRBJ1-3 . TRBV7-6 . CASSHGGTGNTIYF TGTGCCAGCAGCCACGGGGGTACGGGAAACACCATATATTTT
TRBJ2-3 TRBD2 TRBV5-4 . CASSLAPTGGPGDTQYF TGTGCCAGCAGCTTGGCCCCTACGGGAGGGCCGGGAGATACGCAGTATTTT
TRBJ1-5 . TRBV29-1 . CSVEPGVGQPQHF TGCAGCGTTGAACCAGGGGTTGGTCAGCCCCAGCATTTT
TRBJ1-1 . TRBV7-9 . CASSPTNTEAFF TGTGCCAGCAGCCCGACGAACACTGAAGCTTTCTTT
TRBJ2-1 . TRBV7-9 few CASSLDWEDNEQFF TGTGCCAGCAGCTTAGATTGGGAGGACAATGAGCAGTTCTTC
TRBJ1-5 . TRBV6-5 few CASSYAGYSNQPQHF TGTGCCAGCAGTTACGCAGGTTATAGCAATCAGCCCCAGCATTTT
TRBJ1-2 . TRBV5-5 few CASSLERQGPYGYTF TGTGCCAGCAGCTTGGAACGGCAGGGCCCCTATGGCTACACCTTC
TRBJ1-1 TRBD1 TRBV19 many CASRVTGGGTEAFF TGTGCCAGTAGGGTGACAGGGGGGGGAACTGAAGCTTTCTTT
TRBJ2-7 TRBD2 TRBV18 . CASSPGIAGTYEQYF TGTGCCAGCTCACCAGGTATAGCGGGAACCTACGAGCAGTACTTC
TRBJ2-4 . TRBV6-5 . CASSSLLRWGIQYF TGTGCCAGCAGTTCCCTCCTAAGGTGGGGCATTCAGTACTTC
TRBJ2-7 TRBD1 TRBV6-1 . CASSRDRGYEQYF TGTGCCAGCAGTAGGGACAGGGGTTACGAGCAGTACTTC
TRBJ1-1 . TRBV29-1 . CSVEPPGRAFF TGCAGCGTTGAACCCCCCGGTCGAGCTTTCTTT
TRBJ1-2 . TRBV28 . CASRRGGIHYGYTF TGTGCCAGCAGAAGAGGTGGAATCCACTATGGCTACACCTTC
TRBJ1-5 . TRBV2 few CASSEVTGSNQPQHF TGTGCCAGCAGTGAAGTTACAGGGAGCAATCAGCCCCAGCATTTT
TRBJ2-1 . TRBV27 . CASSLSNEQFF TGTGCCAGCAGTTTATCTAATGAGCAGTTCTTC
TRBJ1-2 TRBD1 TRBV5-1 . CASSHDRVFQTNYGYTF TGCGCCAGCAGTCACGACAGGGTGTTCCAAACTAACTATGGCTACACCTTC
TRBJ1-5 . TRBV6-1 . CASSEVRTVSNQPQHF TGTGCCAGCAGTGAAGTCCGGACGGTTAGCAATCAGCCCCAGCATTTT
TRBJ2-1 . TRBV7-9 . CASSFEFGAYNEQFF TGTGCCAGCAGCTTCGAATTCGGGGCCTACAATGAGCAGTTCTTC
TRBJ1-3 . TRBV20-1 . CSASDGNTIYF TGCAGTGCTAGCGACGGAAACACCATATATTTT
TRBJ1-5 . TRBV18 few CASSGEVHQPQHF TGTGCCAGCTCAGGGGAGGTTCATCAGCCCCAGCATTTT
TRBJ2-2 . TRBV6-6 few CASREGWTGELFF TGTGCCAGCAGAGAGGGTTGGACCGGGGAGCTGTTTTTT